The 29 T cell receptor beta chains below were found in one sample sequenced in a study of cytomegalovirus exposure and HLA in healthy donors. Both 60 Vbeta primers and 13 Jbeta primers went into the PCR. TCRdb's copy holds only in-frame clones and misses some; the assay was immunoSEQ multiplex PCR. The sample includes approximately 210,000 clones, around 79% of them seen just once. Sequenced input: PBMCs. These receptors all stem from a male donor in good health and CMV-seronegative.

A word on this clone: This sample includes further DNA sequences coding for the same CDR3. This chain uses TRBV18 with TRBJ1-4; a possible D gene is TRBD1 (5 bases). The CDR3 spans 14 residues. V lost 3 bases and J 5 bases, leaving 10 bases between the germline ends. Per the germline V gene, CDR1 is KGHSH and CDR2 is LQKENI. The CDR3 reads CASSPGGSNEKLFF. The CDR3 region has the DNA TGTGCCAGCTCACCCGGGGGGTCAAATGAAAAACTGTTTTTT.

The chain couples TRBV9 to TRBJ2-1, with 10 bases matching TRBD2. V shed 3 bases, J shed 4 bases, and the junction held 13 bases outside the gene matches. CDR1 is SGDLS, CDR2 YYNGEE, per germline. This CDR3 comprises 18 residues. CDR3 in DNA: TGTGCCAGCAGCGCGTGGGGTTCCGGGACTAGCGCTTACAATGAGCAGTTCTTC. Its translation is CASSAWGSGTSAYNEQFF.

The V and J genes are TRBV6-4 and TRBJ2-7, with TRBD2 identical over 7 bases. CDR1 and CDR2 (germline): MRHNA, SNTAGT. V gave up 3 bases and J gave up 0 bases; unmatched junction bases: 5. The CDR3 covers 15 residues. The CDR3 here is CASSERGGSSYEQYF. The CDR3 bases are TGTGCCAGCAGTGAAAGGGGCGGGAGCTCCTACGAGCAGTACTTC.

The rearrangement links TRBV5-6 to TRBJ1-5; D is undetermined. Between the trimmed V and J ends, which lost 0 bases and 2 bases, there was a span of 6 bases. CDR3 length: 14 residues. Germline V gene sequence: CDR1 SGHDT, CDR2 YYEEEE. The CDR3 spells CASSLDRGNQPQHF. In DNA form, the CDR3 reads TGTGCCAGCAGCTTGGATAGAGGCAATCAGCCCCAGCATTTT.

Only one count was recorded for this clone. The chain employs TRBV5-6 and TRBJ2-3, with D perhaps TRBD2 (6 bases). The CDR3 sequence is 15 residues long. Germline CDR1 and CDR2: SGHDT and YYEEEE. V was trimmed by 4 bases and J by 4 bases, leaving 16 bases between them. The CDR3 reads CASSLGAAGSDTQYF. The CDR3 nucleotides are TGTGCCAGCAGCCTGGGCGCGGCGGGGTCAGATACGCAGTATTTT. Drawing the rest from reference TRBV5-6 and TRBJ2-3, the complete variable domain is DAGVTQSPTHLIKTRGQQVTLRCSPKSGHDTVSWYQQALGQGPQFIFQYYEEEERQRGNFPDRFSGHQFPNYSSELNVNALLLGDSALYLCASSLGAAGSDTQYFGPGTRLTVL.

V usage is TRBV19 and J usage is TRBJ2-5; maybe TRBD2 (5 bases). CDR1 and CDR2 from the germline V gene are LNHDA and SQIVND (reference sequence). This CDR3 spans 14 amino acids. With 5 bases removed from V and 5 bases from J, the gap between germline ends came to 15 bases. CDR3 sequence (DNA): TGTGCCAGTAGTCGCGCGTCGGGATGGGAGACCCAGTACTTC. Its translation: CASSRASGWETQYF.

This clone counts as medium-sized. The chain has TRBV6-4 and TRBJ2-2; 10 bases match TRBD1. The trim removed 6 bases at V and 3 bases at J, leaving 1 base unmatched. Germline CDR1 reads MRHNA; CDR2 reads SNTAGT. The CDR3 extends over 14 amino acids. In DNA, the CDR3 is TGTGCCAGCAGCGGGACAGGGGACACCGGGGAGCTGTTTTTT. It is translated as CASSGTGDTGELFF.

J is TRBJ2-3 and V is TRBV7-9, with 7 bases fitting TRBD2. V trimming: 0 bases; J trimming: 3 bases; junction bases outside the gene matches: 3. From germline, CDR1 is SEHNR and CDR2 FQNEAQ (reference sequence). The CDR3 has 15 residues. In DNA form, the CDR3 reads TGTGCCAGCAGCTTAGCGTGGGAGGGGACAGATACGCAGTATTTT. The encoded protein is CASSLAWEGTDTQYF.

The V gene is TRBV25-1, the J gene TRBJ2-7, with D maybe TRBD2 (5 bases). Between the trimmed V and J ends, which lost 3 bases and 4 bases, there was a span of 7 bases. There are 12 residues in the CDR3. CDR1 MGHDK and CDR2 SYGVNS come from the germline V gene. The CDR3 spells CASSDSGYEQYF. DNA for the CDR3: TGTGCCAGCAGTGACTCGGGGTACGAGCAGTACTTC.

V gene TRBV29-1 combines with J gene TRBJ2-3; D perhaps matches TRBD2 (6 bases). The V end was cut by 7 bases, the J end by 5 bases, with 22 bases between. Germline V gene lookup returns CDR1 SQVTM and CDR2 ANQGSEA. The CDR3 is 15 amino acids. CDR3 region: CSARTGSTGRDTQYF. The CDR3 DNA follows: TGCAGCGCCAGGACGGGGTCTACCGGGAGAGATACGCAGTATTTT.

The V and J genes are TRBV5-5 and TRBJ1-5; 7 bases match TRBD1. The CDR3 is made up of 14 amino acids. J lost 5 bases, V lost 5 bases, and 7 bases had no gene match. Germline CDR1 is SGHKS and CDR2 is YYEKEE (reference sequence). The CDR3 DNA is TGTGCCAGCAGTCCCGGGACAGCGGATCAGCCCCAGCATTTT. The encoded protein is CASSPGTADQPQHF.

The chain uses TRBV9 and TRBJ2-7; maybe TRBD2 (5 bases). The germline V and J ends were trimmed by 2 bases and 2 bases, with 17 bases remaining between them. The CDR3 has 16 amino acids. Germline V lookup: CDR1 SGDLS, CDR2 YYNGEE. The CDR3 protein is CASSVGGSPLTYEQYF. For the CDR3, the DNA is TGTGCCAGCAGCGTCGGAGGTTCTCCCCTTACCTACGAGCAGTACTTC.

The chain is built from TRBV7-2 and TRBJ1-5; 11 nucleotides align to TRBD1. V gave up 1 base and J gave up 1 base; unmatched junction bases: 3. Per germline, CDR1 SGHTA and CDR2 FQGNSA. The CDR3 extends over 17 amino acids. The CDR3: CASSLVGTGGSNQPQHF. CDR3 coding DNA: TGTGCCAGCAGCTTAGTGGGGACAGGGGGGAGCAATCAGCCCCAGCATTTT. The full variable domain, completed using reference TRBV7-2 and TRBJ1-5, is GAGVSQSPSNKVTEKGKDVELRCDPISGHTALYWYRQSLGQGLEFLIYFQGNSAPDKSGLPSDRFSAERTGGSVSTLTIQRTQQEDSAVYLCASSLVGTGGSNQPQHFGDGTRLSIL.

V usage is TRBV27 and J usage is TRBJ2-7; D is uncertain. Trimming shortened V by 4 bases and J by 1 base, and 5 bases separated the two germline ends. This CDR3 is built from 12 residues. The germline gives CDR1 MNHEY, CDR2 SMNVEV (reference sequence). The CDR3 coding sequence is TGTGCCAGCAGTTCACTATCCTACGAGCAGTACTTC. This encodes CASSSLSYEQYF.

The CDR3 region is CASRKGTSGTTDTQYF. CDR3 in DNA: TGCGCCAGCAGAAAGGGGACTAGCGGAACCACAGATACGCAGTATTTT. The gene calls are TRBV5-1 and TRBJ2-3; 11 bases map to TRBD2. Germline values: CDR1 SGHRS, CDR2 YFSETQ. V gave up 5 bases and J gave up 2 bases; unmatched junction bases: 7. This CDR3 has 16 residues.

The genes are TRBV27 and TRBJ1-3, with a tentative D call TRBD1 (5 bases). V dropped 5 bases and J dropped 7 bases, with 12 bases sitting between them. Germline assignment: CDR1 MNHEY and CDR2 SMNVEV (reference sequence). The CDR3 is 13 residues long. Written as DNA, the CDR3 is TGTGCCAGCAGTCCTCAGGGTCGGAACACCATATATTTT. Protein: CASSPQGRNTIYF.

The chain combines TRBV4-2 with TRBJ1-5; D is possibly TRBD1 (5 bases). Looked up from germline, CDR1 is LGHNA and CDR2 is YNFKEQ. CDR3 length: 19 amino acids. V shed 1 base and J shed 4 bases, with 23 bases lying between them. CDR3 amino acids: CASSQALTKGAGGNQPQHF. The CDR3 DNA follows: TGTGCCAGCAGCCAAGCGCTCACAAAAGGGGCGGGGGGGAATCAGCCCCAGCATTTT.

The CDR3 sequence: CASSDGLAVSYNEQFF. The CDR3 DNA is TGTGCCAGCAGTGATGGACTAGCTGTCTCCTACAATGAGCAGTTCTTC. This chain joins TRBV2 and TRBJ2-1; 8 nucleotides align to TRBD2. The length of the CDR3 is 16 residues. V dropped 3 bases and J dropped 0; count of bases not matched to a gene: 4. Germline CDR1 and CDR2: SNHLY and FYNNEI.

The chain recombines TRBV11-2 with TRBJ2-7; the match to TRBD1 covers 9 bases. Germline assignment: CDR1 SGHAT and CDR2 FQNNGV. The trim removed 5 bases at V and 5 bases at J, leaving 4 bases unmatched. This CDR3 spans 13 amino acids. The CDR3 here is CASSRTGDNEQYF. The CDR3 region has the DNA TGTGCCAGCAGCCGGACAGGGGACAACGAGCAGTACTTC.

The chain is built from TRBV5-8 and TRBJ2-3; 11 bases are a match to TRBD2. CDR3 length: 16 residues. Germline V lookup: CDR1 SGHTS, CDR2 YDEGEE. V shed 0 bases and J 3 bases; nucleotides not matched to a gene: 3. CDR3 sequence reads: CASSLETSGRTDTQYF. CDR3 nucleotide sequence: TGTGCCAGCAGCTTGGAAACTAGCGGGAGAACAGATACGCAGTATTTT. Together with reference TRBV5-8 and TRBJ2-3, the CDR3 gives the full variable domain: EAGVTQSPTHLIKTRGQQATLRCSPISGHTSVYWYQQALGLGLQFLLWYDEGEERNRGNFPPRFSGRQFPNYSSELNVNALELEDSALYLCASSLETSGRTDTQYFGPGTRLTVL.

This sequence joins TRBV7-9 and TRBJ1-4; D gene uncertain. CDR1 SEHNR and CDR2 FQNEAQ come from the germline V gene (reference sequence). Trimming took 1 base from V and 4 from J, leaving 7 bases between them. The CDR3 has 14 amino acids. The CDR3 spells CASSLVRSNEKLFF. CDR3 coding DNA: TGTGCCAGCAGCTTAGTGAGGAGTAATGAAAAACTGTTTTTT.

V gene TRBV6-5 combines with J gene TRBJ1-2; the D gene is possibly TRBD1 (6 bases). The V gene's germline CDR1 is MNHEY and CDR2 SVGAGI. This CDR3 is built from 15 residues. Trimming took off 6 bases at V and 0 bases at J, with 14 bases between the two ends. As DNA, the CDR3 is TGTGCCAGCAGAACCGGGGGGGCAGCTAACTATGGCTACACCTTC. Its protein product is CASRTGGAANYGYTF.

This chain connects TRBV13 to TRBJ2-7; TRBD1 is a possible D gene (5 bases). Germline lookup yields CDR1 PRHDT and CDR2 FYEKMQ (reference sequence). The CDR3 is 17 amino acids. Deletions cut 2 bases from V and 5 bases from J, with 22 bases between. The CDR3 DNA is TGTGCCAGCAGCTTAAGGGGTGGGCGCCGTTCTTCCAACGAGCAGTACTTC. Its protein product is CASSLRGGRRSSNEQYF.

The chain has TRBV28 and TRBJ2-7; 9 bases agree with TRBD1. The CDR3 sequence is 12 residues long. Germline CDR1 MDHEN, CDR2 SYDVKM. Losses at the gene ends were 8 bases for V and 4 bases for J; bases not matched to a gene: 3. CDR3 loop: CASQQGAYEQYF. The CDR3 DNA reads TGTGCCAGCCAACAGGGGGCGTACGAGCAGTACTTC.

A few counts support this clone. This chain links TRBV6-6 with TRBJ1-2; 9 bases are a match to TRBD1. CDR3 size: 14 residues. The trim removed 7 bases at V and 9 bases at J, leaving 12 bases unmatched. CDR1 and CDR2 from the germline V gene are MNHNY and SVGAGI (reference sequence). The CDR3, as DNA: TGTGCCAGCATCCTCGCCGGGACAGGGAATAGCTACACCTTC. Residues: CASILAGTGNSYTF.

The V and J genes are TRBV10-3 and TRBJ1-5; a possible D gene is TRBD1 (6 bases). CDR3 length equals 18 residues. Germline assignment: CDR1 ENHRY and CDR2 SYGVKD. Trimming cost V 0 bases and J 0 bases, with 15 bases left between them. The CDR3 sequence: CAISESRVGQISNQPQHF. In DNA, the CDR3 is TGTGCCATCAGTGAGTCGAGAGTAGGACAGATTAGCAATCAGCCCCAGCATTTT.

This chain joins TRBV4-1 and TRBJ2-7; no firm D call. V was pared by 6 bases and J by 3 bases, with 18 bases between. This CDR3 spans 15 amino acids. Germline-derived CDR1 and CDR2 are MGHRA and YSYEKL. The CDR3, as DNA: TGCGCCAGCAGAGAGAGATCCTTGGGCCTCTACGAGCAGTACTTC. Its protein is CASRERSLGLYEQYF.

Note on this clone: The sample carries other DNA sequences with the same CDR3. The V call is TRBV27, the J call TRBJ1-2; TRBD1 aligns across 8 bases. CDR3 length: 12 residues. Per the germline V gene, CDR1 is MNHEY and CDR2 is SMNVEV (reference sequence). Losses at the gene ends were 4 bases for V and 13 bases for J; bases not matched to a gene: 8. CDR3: CASSSGTGLCTF. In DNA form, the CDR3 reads TGTGCCAGCAGTTCGGGGACAGGATTGTGCACCTTC.

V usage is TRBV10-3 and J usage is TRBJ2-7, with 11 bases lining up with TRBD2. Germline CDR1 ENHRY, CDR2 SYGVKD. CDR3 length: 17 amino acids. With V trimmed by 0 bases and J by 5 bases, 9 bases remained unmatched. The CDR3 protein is CAISESIAGGPRNEQYF. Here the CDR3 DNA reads TGTGCCATCAGTGAGTCCATAGCGGGAGGGCCGAGAAACGAGCAGTACTTC.